This paragraph reports one T cell receptor (beta chain). Generated by immunoSEQ multiplex PCR, the TCRdb table keeps only in-frame clones and is missing some. The table records 24,000 or so clones, more than 80% of them present only once. The germline V gene encodes CDR1 LNHNV and CDR2 YYDKDF (reference sequence). Losses at the gene ends were 3 bases for V and 3 bases for J; bases not matched to a gene: 20. The CDR3 is 20 amino acids. These data are taken from a study of OX40 agonist ivuxolimab in advanced cancers. The sequence came from an adult with an advanced solid tumor such as melanoma, head and neck, liver or kidney cancer. The sample was CD4+ or CD8+ T cells sorted from blood, taken in a trial of the OX40 agonist ivuxolimab. The rearrangement uses TRBV15 and TRBJ1-3; 7 nucleotides match TRBD1. Written as DNA, the CDR3 is TGTGCCACCAGCAGCTCTACGACAGGGAGGTTAGCCTCGCGTGGAAACACCATATATTTT. It codes for CATSSSTTGRLASRGNTIYF.